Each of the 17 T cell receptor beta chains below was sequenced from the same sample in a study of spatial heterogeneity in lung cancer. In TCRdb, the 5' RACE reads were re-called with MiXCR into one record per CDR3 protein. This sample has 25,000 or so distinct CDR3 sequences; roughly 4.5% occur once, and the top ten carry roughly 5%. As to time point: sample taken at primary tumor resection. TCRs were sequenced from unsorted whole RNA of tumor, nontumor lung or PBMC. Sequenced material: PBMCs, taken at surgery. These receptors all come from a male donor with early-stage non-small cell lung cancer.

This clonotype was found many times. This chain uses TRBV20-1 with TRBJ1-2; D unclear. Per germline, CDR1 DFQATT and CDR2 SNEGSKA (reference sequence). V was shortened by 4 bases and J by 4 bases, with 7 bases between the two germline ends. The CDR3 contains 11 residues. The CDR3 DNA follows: TGCAGTGCTACACAGATCTATGGCTACACCTTC. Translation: CSATQIYGYTF.

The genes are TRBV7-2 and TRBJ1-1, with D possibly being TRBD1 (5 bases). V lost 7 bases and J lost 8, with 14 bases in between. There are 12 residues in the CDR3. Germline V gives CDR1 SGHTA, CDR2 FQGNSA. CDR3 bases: TGTGCCAGCACCGTAAGCCGACAGGAAGCTTTCTTT. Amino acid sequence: CASTVSRQEAFF.

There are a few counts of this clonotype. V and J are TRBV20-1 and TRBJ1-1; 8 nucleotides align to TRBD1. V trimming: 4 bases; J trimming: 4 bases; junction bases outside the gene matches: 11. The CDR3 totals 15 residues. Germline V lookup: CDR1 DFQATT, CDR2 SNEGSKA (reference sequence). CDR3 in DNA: TGCAGTGCTACGCCCCAGGGGGCTATTCCCACTGAAGCTTTCTTT. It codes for CSATPQGAIPTEAFF.

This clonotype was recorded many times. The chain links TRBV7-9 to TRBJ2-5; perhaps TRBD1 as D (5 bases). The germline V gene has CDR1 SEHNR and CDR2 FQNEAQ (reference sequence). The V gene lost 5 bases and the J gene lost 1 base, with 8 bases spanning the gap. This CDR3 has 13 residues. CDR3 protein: CASSPTAQETQYF. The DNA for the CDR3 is TGTGCCAGCAGCCCGACAGCCCAAGAGACCCAGTACTTC.

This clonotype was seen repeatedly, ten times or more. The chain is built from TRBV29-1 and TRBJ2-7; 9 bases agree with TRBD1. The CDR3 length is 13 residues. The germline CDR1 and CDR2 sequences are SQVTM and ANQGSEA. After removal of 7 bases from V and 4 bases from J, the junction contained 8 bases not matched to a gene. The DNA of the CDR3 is TGCAGCGGCGGGACAGGGAAGGAGTACGAGCAGTACTTC. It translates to CSGGTGKEYEQYF.

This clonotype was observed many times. DNA of the CDR3: TGTGCCAGCAGCTTATCGGAAGTCCACGAGCAGTACTTC. Its translation is CASSLSEVHEQYF. V is TRBV7-9 and J is TRBJ2-7; D unclear. The CDR3 contains 13 residues. Per germline, CDR1 SEHNR and CDR2 FQNEAQ (reference sequence). V lost 2 bases, J lost 5 bases, and 10 bases lay in between. Supplemented by reference TRBV7-9 and TRBJ2-7, the full variable domain reads DTGVSQNPRHKITKRGQNVTFRCDPISEHNRLYWYRQTLGQGPEFLTYFQNEAQLEKSRLLSDRFSAERPKGSFSTLEIQRTEQGDSAMYLCASSLSEVHEQYFGPGTRLTVT.

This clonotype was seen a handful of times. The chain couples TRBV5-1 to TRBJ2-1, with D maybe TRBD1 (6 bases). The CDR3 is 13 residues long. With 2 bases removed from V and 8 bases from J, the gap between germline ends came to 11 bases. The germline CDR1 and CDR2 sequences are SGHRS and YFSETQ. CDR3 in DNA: TGCGCCAGCAGCTTAACAGGGATGGATGAGCAGTTCTTC. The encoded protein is CASSLTGMDEQFF.

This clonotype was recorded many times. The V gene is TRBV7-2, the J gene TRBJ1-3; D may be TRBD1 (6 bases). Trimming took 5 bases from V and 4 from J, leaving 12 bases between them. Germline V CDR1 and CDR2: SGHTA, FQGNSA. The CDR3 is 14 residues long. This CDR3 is CASSLGQQGNTIYF. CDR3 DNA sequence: TGTGCCAGCAGCCTCGGACAGCAGGGAAACACCATATATTTT.

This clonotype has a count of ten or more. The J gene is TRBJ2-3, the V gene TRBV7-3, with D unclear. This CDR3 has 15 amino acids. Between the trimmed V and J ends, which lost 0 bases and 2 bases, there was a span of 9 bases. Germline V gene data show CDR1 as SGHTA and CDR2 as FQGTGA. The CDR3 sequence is CASSLTPVATDTQYF. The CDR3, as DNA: TGTGCCAGCAGCTTAACTCCGGTTGCCACAGATACGCAGTATTTT.

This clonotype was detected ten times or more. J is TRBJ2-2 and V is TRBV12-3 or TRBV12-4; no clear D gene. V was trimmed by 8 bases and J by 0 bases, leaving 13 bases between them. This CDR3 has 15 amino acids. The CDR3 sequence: CASCRRPTNTGELFF. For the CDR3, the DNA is TGTGCCAGCTGTAGGCGGCCGACGAACACCGGGGAGCTGTTTTTT.

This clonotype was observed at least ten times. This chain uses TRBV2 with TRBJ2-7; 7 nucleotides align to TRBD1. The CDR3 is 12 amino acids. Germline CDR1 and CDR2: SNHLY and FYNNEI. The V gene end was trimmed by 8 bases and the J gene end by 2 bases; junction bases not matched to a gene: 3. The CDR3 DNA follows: TGTGCCAGCGGGACAGCGCCCTACGAGCAGTACTTC. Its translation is CASGTAPYEQYF.

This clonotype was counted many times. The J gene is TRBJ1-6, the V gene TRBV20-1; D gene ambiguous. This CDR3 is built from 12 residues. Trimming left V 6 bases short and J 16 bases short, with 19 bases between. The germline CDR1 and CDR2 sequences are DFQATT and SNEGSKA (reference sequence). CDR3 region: CSATVDGQVLHF. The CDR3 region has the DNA TGCAGTGCAACAGTGGACGGGCAAGTGCTCCACTTT.

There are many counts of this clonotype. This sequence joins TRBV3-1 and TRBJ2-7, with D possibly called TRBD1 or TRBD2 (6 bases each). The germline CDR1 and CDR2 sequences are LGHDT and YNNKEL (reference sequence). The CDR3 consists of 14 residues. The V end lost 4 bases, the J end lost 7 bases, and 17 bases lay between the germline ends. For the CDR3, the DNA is TGTGCCAGCAGCCCCCGGGACACCCGGGGGGAGCAGTACTTC. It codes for CASSPRDTRGEQYF.

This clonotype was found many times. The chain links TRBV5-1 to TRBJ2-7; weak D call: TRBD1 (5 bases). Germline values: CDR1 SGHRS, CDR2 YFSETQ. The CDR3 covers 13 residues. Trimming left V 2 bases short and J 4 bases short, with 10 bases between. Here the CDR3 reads CASSLRGLYEQYF. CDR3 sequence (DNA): TGCGCCAGCAGCTTAAGGGGTTTGTACGAGCAGTACTTC. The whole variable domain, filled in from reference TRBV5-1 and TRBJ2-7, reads KAGVTQTPRYLIKTRGQQVTLSCSPISGHRSVSWYQQTPGQGLQFLFEYFSETQRNKGNFPGRFSGRQFSNSRSEMNVSTLELGDSALYLCASSLRGLYEQYFGPGTRLTVT.

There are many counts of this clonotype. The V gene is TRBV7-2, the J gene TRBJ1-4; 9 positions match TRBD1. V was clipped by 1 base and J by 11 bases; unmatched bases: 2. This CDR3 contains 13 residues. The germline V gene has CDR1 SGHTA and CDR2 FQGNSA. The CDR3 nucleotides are TGTGCCAGCAGCTTAGGGGGGACAGGGAAACTGTTTTTT. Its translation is CASSLGGTGKLFF.

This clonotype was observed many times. CDR3 region: CASSYGETQYF. Here the CDR3 DNA reads TGTGCCAGCAGTTACGGGGAGACCCAGTACTTC. V is TRBV6-2 or TRBV6-3 and J is TRBJ2-5, with D unclear. Per the germline V gene, CDR1 is MNHEY and CDR2 is SVGEGT. V lost 2 bases to trimming and J lost 5 bases, with 3 bases between them. This CDR3 contains 11 residues.

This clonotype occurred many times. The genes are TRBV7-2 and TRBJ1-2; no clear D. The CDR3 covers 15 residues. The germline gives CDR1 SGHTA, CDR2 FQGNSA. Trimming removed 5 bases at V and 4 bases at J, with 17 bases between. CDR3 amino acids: CASSERAPFFYGYTF. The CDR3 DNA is TGTGCCAGCAGCGAACGCGCGCCGTTCTTCTATGGCTACACCTTC.